The entry that follows covers one T cell receptor (beta chain) sequence. V dropped 6 bases and J dropped 3 bases, with 26 bases sitting between them. This CDR3 region has 17 residues. Germline CDR1 reads SQVTM; CDR2 reads ANQGSEA. The table came from immunoSEQ multiplex PCR; TCRdb's copy has only in-frame clones and leaves some out. The sample holds under 130,000 clones, approximately 86% seen once. This record comes from a study of blood T cell repertoires in COVID-19. The specimen sequenced was peripheral blood. This TCR was sampled from a human donor in a cohort sampled during active COVID-19. The chain uses TRBV29-1 and TRBJ1-2; TRBD1 might be the D (5 bases). The CDR3 protein is CSVVREFPRQMDYGYTF. The CDR3 coding sequence is TGCAGCGTCGTGAGAGAATTCCCCCGACAGATGGACTATGGCTACACCTTC.